This T cell receptor (beta chain) was recovered during a study of regulatory T cells in long-lasting Graves disease (dated by TCRdb to about 2021). Concerning the study at large: In the newly diagnosed Graves' disease group, patients had been taking antithyroid drugs for less than 3 months. This study used TCR sequencing and RNA sequencing of peripheral blood to compare persistent Graves' disease patients against newly diagnosed Graves' disease patients. The study took place in China and was registered as a clinical trial. A total of approximately 35 samples were covered by TCR sequencing, comprising roughly 13 persistent and around 20 newly diagnosed Graves' disease patients.

Receptor libraries were prepared by multiplex PCR. Instrument used: Illumina HiSeq 4000. TCR beta libraries were built with iRepertoire HTBI primers and Arm-PCR amplification of CDR3 regions. Gel purification was performed on PCR products prior to sequencing. As for how the authors treated the data: Gene usage analysis of CDR3 amino acid clonotypes used the approximately 62 TRBV and 14 to 15 TRBJ segments found across samples. Filtered high-quality paired reads were merged into contigs using COPE and FqMerger. BLAST was used to align contigs to the IMGT TRBV, TRBD and TRBJ reference genes, and CDR3 was defined following IMGT. Highly expanded clones were defined as clonotypes with a frequency above 0.1%. Shannon entropy was used to measure repertoire diversity, and the Gini coefficient was used to measure V-J evenness. A clonotype was considered public if more than one individual shared it. TCRdb reanalyzed the raw reads on its own, using fastp at Q25 for trimming and MiXCR for clone calling, and kept in-frame beta chains. For every CDR3 protein sequence, its rows merge into one entry that carries the most common genes and DNA. TCRdb assigned the V and J calls; the authors' analysis was not used. The sample table records 550,000 to 700,000 distinct CDR3 sequences; around 15% of these occur just once. The biggest ten clones account for 12% of the sample.

The full study reports these points: Preferential use of TRBV28, TRBJ1-2 and TRBJ2-5 was observed in persistent disease, whereas TRBV20-1 and TRBJ2-1 were favored in newly diagnosed disease. Only the TCR beta chain was sequenced and analyzed. The authors acknowledged the small sample size as a limitation that may reduce accuracy. Compared with newly diagnosed patients, persistent Graves' disease patients had lower TCR Shannon entropy and fewer highly expanded clones, which suggests clonal expansion. Only peripheral blood was studied, because thyroid tissue, the primary lesion, was inaccessible. Persistent patients shared more public clonotypes among themselves (over 2,500) than newly diagnosed patients did (about 970).

The CDR3, cysteine through phenylalanine, is 13 amino acids long. Solely the CDR3 DNA is kept, with 39 bases framed from the first base. In the germline V gene, CDR1 corresponds to SGHRS and CDR2 to YFSETQ. The time point tag for this specimen amounts to: newly diagnosed GD, antithyroid drugs for less than 3 months. For both TCR sequencing and RNA sequencing, RNA was extracted from PBMCs using TRIzol. Graves' disease was diagnosed according to American Thyroid Association guidelines. The patients came from an endocrinology department in Xi'an, China. Each patient gave roughly 10 milliliters of peripheral blood, collected in an EDTA anticoagulant tube. Ficoll Paque Plus density gradient separation was used to isolate PBMCs, and no further T cell sorting was done. An Agilent 2100 Bioanalyzer and agarose gel were used to assess RNA quality, and a NanoDrop 2000 was used to measure RNA concentration. This clonotype was detected only a few times. Its antigen is currently not known. The junction departs from the called germline gene at one end, perhaps through a read error.

These same data were also listed under a study on T cells in Graves' hyperthyroidism and ophthalmopathy. The second study's authors report: Stable Graves' hyperthyroidism was defined as no progression to ophthalmopathy during 18 months of follow-up. Hyperthyroidism patients were aged 18 to 65 years and newly diagnosed, with disease duration of less than 2 months. Exclusion was applied to patients with uncontrolled infections, other autoimmune diseases, pregnancy or lactation. Diagnoses were established on the basis of clinical symptoms, serum thyroxine and TRAb, thyroid ultrasound, and orbital computed tomography. For the first round of RT-PCR on the TCR CDR3, the HTBI primer set was used together with the Qiagen OneStep RT-PCR kit. Most expanded thyroid clonotypes (frequency above 0.001) were also detected in blood, a finding suggesting that blood repertoires may reflect thyroid immune responses. In cross-validation, a model built on a 13 V-J signature told ophthalmopathy apart from stable hyperthyroidism with under 90% sensitivity and about 81% specificity, and in testing the same model reached 80%/75%. During validation, the model predicted progression to ophthalmopathy a median of approximately 6.5 months ahead of onset, with more than 60% sensitivity and 72.22% specificity. TCR V-J signatures able to tell the groups apart were searched for in a discovery cohort of 100 or so patients, of whom approximately 40 had Graves' ophthalmopathy and 55 to 65 had stable Graves' hyperthyroidism. Prospective prediction of ophthalmopathy was tested in an independent validation cohort consisting of fewer than 20 hyperthyroidism patients and 15 to 17 patients who later progressed to ophthalmopathy. The 75 to 100 discovery patients were randomly split 7:3 into training and test sets. The study also compared thyroid tissue and blood T-cell repertoires from more than 5 Graves' hyperthyroidism patients. After blood sampling, hyperthyroidism patients were treated with methimazole at a starting dose of 30 mg daily, and ophthalmopathy patients were treated with high-dose intravenous methylprednisolone. The libraries were constructed in a second round of multiplex PCR and then size-selected and purified. Sequencing of the libraries was done on an Illumina HiSeq2000 using paired-end 100 bp reads. SOAPnuke was used to process the raw data, with reads discarded if the reads contained adapters or uncalled bases, had a mean Phred below 15, or lacked an exact constant-primer or identifier match. COPE v1.2.5 was used to merge high-quality paired reads, and clonotypes were defined as unique nucleotide sequences. MiTCR v1.1 was used to align clonotypes to the IMGT TRBV, TRBD and TRBJ reference segments. The analysis included only V-J combinations with a frequency above 0.0001, which together covered around 99% of the repertoires. A TCS score was defined as the ratio between F50 (clonal expansion) and ExV (chaos), using BLOSUM62-based TCRdist between CDR3 peptides within each V-J. Welch's t-statistics and random forest reduced 500 to 650 V-J features to 10 to 15, which were used in a naive Bayes classifier (R e1071). Sample size was not statistically predetermined, and investigators were not blinded to group allocation. According to the paper, TCR Vbeta CDR3 sequencing was carried out on more than 120 peripheral blood samples, which came from some 41 ophthalmopathy, approximately 78 hyperthyroidism and roughly 17 progressor patients.

The receptor's source is a man between 18 and 35 years old with Graves disease. Donor details come from another sample of the same person, matched by shared clones. The sequencing used peripheral blood mononuclear cells (PBMCs), collected at new diagnosis, from a patient treated with antithyroid drugs. The sequence joins TRBV5-1 to TRBJ2-2, with the D gene too uncertain to name. The bases read TGCACCAGCAGCTTGGATGACACCGGGGAGCTGTTTTTT. Its amino acids are CTSSLDDTGELFF.